This T cell receptor (beta chain) was observed in a study of blood T cell repertoires in COVID-19. Overall study: Samples of COVID-19 (acute and convalescent) were obtained from the United States, Italy and Spain. Sample material is recorded as cDNA or gDNA derived from T cells, B-cell-depleted T cells, or PBMCs.

As processed by the authors: Using reference gene primer amplification, nucleated cell counts were estimated. Repertoires were generated with immunoSEQ multiplex PCR, while TCRdb's copy carries only in-frame clones and drops some. V and J calls and clone size are those listed in that table; D and trimming were worked out from the DNA. The table shows roughly 50,000 clones, with about nine tenths occurring only once. Germline CDR1 reads ENHRY; CDR2 reads SYGVKD. V shed 4 bases and J shed 7 bases, with 11 bases lying between them. The CDR3 length is 14 residues. The sample consisted of peripheral blood. The chain uses TRBV10-3 and TRBJ1-6; D remains ambiguous. The origin of this receptor is a man in his 70s with acute or convalescent COVID-19. CDR3: CAISGNSRNSPLHF. The CDR3 coding sequence is TGTGCCATCAGTGGTAACAGTCGAAATTCACCCCTCCACTTT.